The 14 T cell receptor beta chains below come from one sample, sequenced in a study of cytomegalovirus exposure and HLA in healthy donors. The PCR ran on 60 Vbeta and 13 Jbeta primers. Libraries were prepared by immunoSEQ multiplex PCR; TCRdb keeps only in-frame clonotypes and omits some of them. Of 200,000 to 250,000 clones in the sample, 76% were seen once. The sample was PBMCs. The receptors originated from a man younger than 35 in good health and CMV-seronegative.

The chain carries TRBV5-1 and TRBJ2-5; weak D call: TRBD1 (5 bases). V shed 0 bases and J shed 4 bases, with 13 bases lying between them. Germline assignment: CDR1 SGHRS and CDR2 YFSETQ. The CDR3 consists of 15 residues. CDR3 sequence (DNA): TGCGCCAGCAGCTTGGGACAGTCCAGTATAGAGACCCAGTACTTC. Its translation is CASSLGQSSIETQYF.

The chain has TRBV13 and TRBJ2-7, with TRBD2 identical over 8 bases. CDR3 length: 18 residues. Germline V lookup: CDR1 PRHDT, CDR2 FYEKMQ (reference sequence). V was clipped by 5 bases and J by 1 base; unmatched bases: 16. Here the CDR3 DNA reads TGTGCCAGCAGCCCCGAGAGACCGGGACTAGAGGATTCCTACGAGCAGTACTTC. Amino acids: CASSPERPGLEDSYEQYF. Full variable domain (missing parts from reference TRBV13 and TRBJ2-7): AAGVIQSPRHLIKEKRETATLKCYPIPRHDTVYWYQQGPGQDPQFLISFYEKMQSDKGSIPDRFSAQQFSDYHSELNMSSLELGDSALYFCASSPERPGLEDSYEQYFGPGTRLTVT.

This chain uses TRBV2 with TRBJ1-1; 9 positions match TRBD1. V shed 5 bases and J 5 bases; nucleotides not matched to a gene: 9. CDR3 length: 15 amino acids. The germline V gene has CDR1 SNHLY and CDR2 FYNNEI. This CDR3 is CASSSGTGIGTEAFF. The CDR3 region has the DNA TGTGCCAGCAGTTCCGGGACAGGGATTGGAACTGAAGCTTTCTTT.

This chain joins TRBV21-1 and TRBJ2-3; the table gives TRBD1 as D, unverified against the DNA. TRBV21-1 is assigned pseudogene status. This CDR3 is 16 amino acids long. In nucleotides, the CDR3 is TGTGCCAGCAGCGGACGGACAATGCCGGGCACAGATACGCAGTATTTT. Its translation is CASSGRTMPGTDTQYF.

Turning to this clone: A junction end diverges from the germline sequence, so it may reflect a read error. This chain connects TRBV5-4 to TRBJ1-2; 8 bases match TRBD1. The CDR3 is 13 residues long. The germline V gene has CDR1 SGHNT and CDR2 YYREEE (reference sequence). For the CDR3, the DNA is TGTGCCAGCAGCTTGGCCCGCGACAGGGGAGCCCCTTTC. Protein: CASSLARDRGAPF.

The rearrangement links TRBV4-1 to TRBJ2-1; 9 bases line up with TRBD2. V was pared by 1 base and J by 8 bases, with 6 bases of the junction left unmatched. Germline V gene data show CDR1 as MGHRA and CDR2 as YSYEKL. This CDR3 region has 15 residues. CDR3 region: CASSQGLAGRDEQFF. CDR3 DNA: TGCGCCAGCAGCCAAGGCCTAGCGGGAAGGGATGAGCAGTTCTTC.

This clone was observed a single time. The chain recombines TRBV5-4 with TRBJ2-7, with 8 bases aligning to TRBD2. The germline V gene encodes CDR1 SGHNT and CDR2 YYREEE (reference sequence). The V gene end was trimmed by 4 bases and the J gene end by 2 bases; junction bases not matched to a gene: 8. The CDR3 totals 15 residues. CDR3 nucleotides: TGTGCCAGCAGCCCGAGTAGCGGGGCTGCCTACGAGCAGTACTTC. Its translation is CASSPSSGAAYEQYF.

This sequence joins TRBV6-5 and TRBJ2-1; D is possibly TRBD2 (5 bases). This CDR3 comprises 12 residues. Trimming took 5 bases from V and 10 from J, leaving 12 bases between them. Looked up from germline, CDR1 is MNHEY and CDR2 is SVGAGI. The CDR3 region has the DNA TGTGCCAGCAGTCCTCGGGATCGGGAGCAGTTCTTC. This sequence encodes CASSPRDREQFF.

The rearrangement links TRBV28 to TRBJ1-1, with D perhaps matching TRBD1 (6 bases). V shed 6 bases and J shed 4 bases, with 36 bases lying between them. CDR1 MDHEN and CDR2 SYDVKM come from the germline V gene. CDR3 length equals 21 residues. The DNA for the CDR3 is TGTGCCAGCAGCAACTCCCCTCGGCATAAGGGGGTGGGGGTCTGGAGCACTGAAGCTTTCTTT. It encodes CASSNSPRHKGVGVWSTEAFF.

This clone came up a few times. Other DNA sequences of this sample code for an identical CDR3. The chain carries TRBV28 and TRBJ1-5; a possible D gene is TRBD1 (5 bases). This CDR3 is 13 amino acids long. V was trimmed by 2 bases and J by 6 bases, leaving 8 bases between them. CDR1 MDHEN and CDR2 SYDVKM come from the germline V gene. The CDR3 DNA sequence: TGTGCCAGCAGTTTAGGGGGGAGTCAGCCCCAGCATTTT. Amino acids: CASSLGGSQPQHF.

The V and J genes are TRBV14 and TRBJ2-7; D gene uncertain. CDR1 SGHDN and CDR2 FVKESK come from the germline V gene. The V and J ends lost 0 bases and 3 bases respectively, with 9 bases between them. The CDR3 sequence is 14 residues long. The DNA for the CDR3 is TGTGCCAGCAGCCAAGATAACAGTATCTACGAGCAGTACTTC. Protein sequence: CASSQDNSIYEQYF.

The chain employs TRBV7-9 and TRBJ1-3, with D hard to call. V lost 5 bases and J 0 bases, leaving 11 bases between the germline ends. The germline V gene encodes CDR1 SEHNR and CDR2 FQNEAQ (reference sequence). The CDR3 runs 15 residues. The CDR3 spells CASSPGLTSGNTIYF. CDR3 coding DNA: TGTGCCAGCAGCCCAGGACTGACCTCTGGAAACACCATATATTTT.

The rearrangement joins TRBV4-1 to TRBJ1-2, with D possibly being TRBD1 (5 bases). The germline gives CDR1 MGHRA, CDR2 YSYEKL. Trimming took off 4 bases at V and 4 bases at J, with 16 bases between the two ends. The CDR3 is 15 residues long. CDR3 in DNA: TGCGCCAGCAGCCTAACGGCGGGGGGGGGCTATGGCTACACCTTC. It yields the protein CASSLTAGGGYGYTF.

In its sample, this clone was seen a few times. This sequence joins TRBV4-1 and TRBJ1-5; D is perhaps TRBD1 (6 bases). The CDR3 length is 15 residues. Germline values: CDR1 MGHRA, CDR2 YSYEKL. The V gene lost 3 bases and the J gene lost 4 bases, with 13 bases spanning the gap. The CDR3 bases are TGCGCCAGCAGCCATCCCGGACAGCCTAATCAGCCCCAGCATTTT. Its translation is CASSHPGQPNQPQHF.